This T cell receptor (beta chain) derives from a study of T cells after yellow fever vaccination. Study outcomes and limitations: Weaker overall was a secondary response that nonetheless peaked faster, on day 5 versus 15. A small share of clonotypes appeared in both CD4 and CD8 compartments. Post-booster reappearance was seen for most primary-vaccination clones (roughly 97% CD4, 80% to 90% CD8).

As regards this clonotype: Its specificity is unknown.

A 5'RACE template-switching step, the method used to make TCR cDNA, added a universal primer site and UMIs. Each CDR3 protein is one row after TCRdb ran MiXCR on the 5' RACE reads. The sample holds more than 120,000 distinct CDR3 sequences, 7.7% seen once. The CDR3 covers 13 residues. Trimming removed 3 bases from V and 2 bases from J, with 5 bases in between. Germline-derived CDR1 and CDR2 are GTSNPN and SVGIG (reference sequence). Material: CD4+ T cells sorted from PBMCs, obtained 5 days after the yellow fever booster vaccination. The gene calls are TRBV30 and TRBJ2-6; D not certain. The TCR was taken from a man aged 25 to 40 who received the YFV17D yellow fever vaccine. CDR3 amino acids: CAWSLTGANVLTF. The CDR3 DNA reads TGTGCCTGGAGCTTGACTGGGGCCAACGTCCTGACTTTC.